The next 14 T cell receptor beta chains were all read from a single sample in a study of T-cell reconstitution after alpha-beta-depleted transplantation in children. Preparing the TCRbeta library involved the use of unique molecular identifiers. From the PCR reads, TCRdb called clonotypes with MiXCR, one entry per CDR3 protein. This table has about 480,000 distinct CDR3 sequences, around 13% appearing once. The sample in question was PBMCs from the stem cell graft donor, obtained from the stem cell graft. These receptors all come from a human donor who donated a stem cell graft to a child with combined immunodeficiency.

This clonotype appeared a few times. The rearrangement links TRBV24-1 to TRBJ2-1; D possibly corresponds to TRBD1 (6 bases). The germline V and J ends were trimmed by 8 bases and 8 bases, with 24 bases remaining between them. This CDR3 is 16 amino acids long. Germline CDR1 and CDR2: KGHDR and SFDVKD. The CDR3 DNA reads as TGTGCCACCACGAGTTCGGCTGCAGGGGAAAGTGATGAGCAGTTCTTC. The encoded protein is CATTSSAAGESDEQFF.

The rearrangement links TRBV4-1 to TRBJ1-1; D is undetermined. Germline CDR1 reads MGHRA; CDR2 reads YSYEKL. V was cut by 3 bases and J by 3 bases, with 23 bases left in between. The CDR3 has 18 residues. CDR3 coding DNA: TGCGCCAGCAGCCATTCTCCGACGGGGTTAGGATCGTACACTGAAGCTTTCTTT. Translated: CASSHSPTGLGSYTEAFF.

This clonotype appeared many times. The gene calls are TRBV18 and TRBJ1-6; a possible D gene is TRBD1 (5 bases). V was clipped by 2 bases and J by 9 bases, with 14 bases between them. Germline-derived CDR1 and CDR2 are KGHSH and LQKENI. The CDR3 length is 15 residues. The CDR3: CASSPGDALASPLHF. CDR3 in DNA: TGTGCCAGCTCACCAGGGGACGCCTTGGCTTCACCCCTCCACTTT. The full variable domain, rest sourced from reference TRBV18 and TRBJ1-6, is NAGVMQNPRHLVRRRGQEARLRCSPMKGHSHVYWYRQLPEEGLKFMVYLQKENIIDESGMPKERFSAEFPKEGPSILRIQQVVRGDSAAYFCASSPGDALASPLHFGNGTRLTVT.

The V call is TRBV7-2, the J call TRBJ2-7; 11 nucleotides line up with TRBD2. CDR1 and CDR2 (germline): SGHTA, FQGNSA. The junction had 9 bases not matched to a gene; V was cut back by 5 bases and J by 3 bases. The CDR3 runs 16 residues. The CDR3 DNA reads as TGTGCCAGCAGCACCGCCCCGACTAGCGGGGTCTACGAGCAGTACTTC. Its protein product is CASSTAPTSGVYEQYF.

This clonotype came up a few times. CDR3 nucleotide sequence: TGTGCCAGCTTACTACGGACTAGCGGGGGAAATTCCGGGGAGCTGTTTTTT. Amino acids: CASLLRTSGGNSGELFF. This chain connects TRBV12-3 or TRBV12-4 to TRBJ2-2, with 13 bases aligning to TRBD2. V shed 8 bases, J shed 6 bases, and the junction held 12 bases outside the gene matches. This CDR3 has 17 amino acids.

This chain links TRBV12-3 or TRBV12-4 with TRBJ2-5; 11 bases are shared with TRBD2. Trimming removed 6 bases from V and 4 bases from J; junction bases left unmatched: 7. The CDR3 spans 15 residues. In nucleotides, the CDR3 is TGTGCCAGCAGCCGGCCGGGACTAGCGGTAGAGACCCAGTACTTC. Protein sequence: CASSRPGLAVETQYF.

This clonotype was seen only a few times. The gene calls are TRBV7-2 and TRBJ2-7; 12 bases agree with TRBD2. There are 15 residues in the CDR3. The V gene end was trimmed by 4 bases and the J gene end by 2 bases; junction bases not matched to a gene: 3. Germline V CDR1 and CDR2: SGHTA, FQGNSA. CDR3 residues: CASSYTSGRTYEQYF. The CDR3 nucleotides read TGTGCCAGCAGCTATACTAGCGGGAGGACCTACGAGCAGTACTTC.

The genes are TRBV30 and TRBJ2-5; maybe TRBD2 (6 bases). Germline values: CDR1 GTSNPN, CDR2 SVGIG (reference sequence). The V and J ends lost 3 bases and 5 bases respectively, with 25 bases between them. The CDR3 consists of 17 residues. In nucleotides, the CDR3 is TGTGCCTGGAGGAGATATACAACCTGGGGGGAGTTGGAGACCCAGTACTTC. This codes for CAWRRYTTWGELETQYF.

V gene TRBV6-2 or TRBV6-3 combines with J gene TRBJ2-3; the D gene is possibly TRBD2 (5 bases). This CDR3 region has 15 residues. Germline V gene data show CDR1 as MNHEY and CDR2 as SVGEGT. V lost 6 bases and J lost 2, with 15 bases in between. CDR3 sequence reads: CASRPDSVYTDTQYF. CDR3 sequence (DNA): TGTGCCAGCAGACCGGACTCGGTATACACAGATACGCAGTATTTT.

This clonotype was recorded at least ten times. The rearrangement uses TRBV30 and TRBJ1-2; D is unresolved. Germline V gene sequence: CDR1 GTSNPN, CDR2 SVGIG (reference sequence). CDR3 length equals 13 residues. Trimming pared 0 bases from V and 8 bases from J, leaving 13 bases between. CDR3 nucleotide sequence: TGTGCCTGGAGTGTACCGCAGGTGGAAGGCTACACCTTC. Translating it yields CAWSVPQVEGYTF.

This clonotype was picked up a small number of times. V usage is TRBV7-9 and J usage is TRBJ2-7; 9 bases line up with TRBD1. With 1 base clipped from V and 2 bases from J, the junction kept 6 bases outside the gene matches. CDR1 and CDR2 (germline): SEHNR, FQNEAQ (reference sequence). This CDR3 spans 16 amino acids. CDR3 coding DNA: TGTGCCAGCAGCTTAGGCTCTAGGACAGGGGCCTACGAGCAGTACTTC. Translated, it gives CASSLGSRTGAYEQYF.

This clonotype was counted at least ten times. The chain employs TRBV5-6 and TRBJ2-1; D is possibly TRBD1 or TRBD2 (5 bases each). Germline V gene lookup returns CDR1 SGHDT and CDR2 YYEEEE. Trimming left V 1 base short and J 1 base short, with 9 bases between. The CDR3 sequence is 15 residues long. The CDR3, as DNA: TGTGCCAGCAGCTTGTGGGACGGGTCCTACAATGAGCAGTTCTTC. It yields the protein CASSLWDGSYNEQFF. The full variable domain, in which reference TRBV5-6 and TRBJ2-1 provide the parts outside the CDR3, is DAGVTQSPTHLIKTRGQQVTLRCSPKSGHDTVSWYQQALGQGPQFIFQYYEEEERQRGNFPDRFSGHQFPNYSSELNVNALLLGDSALYLCASSLWDGSYNEQFFGPGTRLTVL.

The genes are TRBV30 and TRBJ2-7; TRBD1 aligns across 9 bases. Losses at the gene ends were 4 bases for V and 2 bases for J; bases not matched to a gene: 6. The CDR3 length is 14 residues. Looked up from germline, CDR1 is GTSNPN and CDR2 is SVGIG (reference sequence). CDR3 in DNA: TGTGCCTGGACCACGACAGGGGGACCCTACGAGCAGTACTTC. It translates to CAWTTTGGPYEQYF.

In regard to this clonotype: A read error is possible here, since a much larger clone lies one base away. The rearrangement links TRBV20-1 to TRBJ2-3, with unresolved D. Germline CDR1 is DFQATT and CDR2 is SNEGSKA (reference sequence). CDR3 length equals 14 residues. Trimming took off 6 bases at V and 0 bases at J, with 13 bases between the two ends. This CDR3 reads CSARLRRSTDTQYF. In nucleotides, the CDR3 is TGCAGTGCCCGCTTGAGGCGGAGCACAGATACGCAGTATTTT.